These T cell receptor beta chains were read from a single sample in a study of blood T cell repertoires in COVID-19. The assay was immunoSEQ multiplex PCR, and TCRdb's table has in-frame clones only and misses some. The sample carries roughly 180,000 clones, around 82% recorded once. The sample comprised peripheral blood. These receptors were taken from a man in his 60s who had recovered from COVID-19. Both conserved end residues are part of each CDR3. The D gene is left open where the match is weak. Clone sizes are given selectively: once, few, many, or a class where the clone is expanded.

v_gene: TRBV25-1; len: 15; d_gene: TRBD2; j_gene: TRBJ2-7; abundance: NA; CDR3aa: CASSELGDYSYEQYF; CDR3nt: TGTGCCAGCAGTGAATTAGGGGACTACTCCTACGAGCAGTACTTC
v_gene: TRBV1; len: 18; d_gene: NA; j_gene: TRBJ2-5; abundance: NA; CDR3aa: CTSSQDRCSGAALETQYF; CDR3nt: TGCACCAGCAGCCAAGATCGGTGTAGCGGGGCGGCGTTGGAGACCCAGTACTTC
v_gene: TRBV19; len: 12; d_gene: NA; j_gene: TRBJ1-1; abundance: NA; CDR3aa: CASIGDKRNAFF; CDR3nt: TGTGCCAGTATCGGGGACAAACGGAATGCTTTCTTT
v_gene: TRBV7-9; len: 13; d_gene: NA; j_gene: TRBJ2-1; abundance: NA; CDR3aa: CASSTDNYNEQFF; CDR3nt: TGTGCCAGCAGCACGGACAACTACAATGAGCAGTTCTTC
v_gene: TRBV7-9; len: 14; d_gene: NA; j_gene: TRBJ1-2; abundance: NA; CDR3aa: CASSLAGGGNGYTF; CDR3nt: TGTGCCAGCAGCCTAGCGGGAGGGGGTAATGGCTACACCTTC
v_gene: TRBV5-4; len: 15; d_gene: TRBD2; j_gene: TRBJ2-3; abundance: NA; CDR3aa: CASRPRTSGTDTQYF; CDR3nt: TGTGCCAGCAGACCCAGGACTAGCGGGACAGATACGCAGTATTTT
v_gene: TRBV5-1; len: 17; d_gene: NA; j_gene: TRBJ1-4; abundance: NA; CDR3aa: CASSLVAGRAGNEKLFF; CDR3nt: TGCGCCAGCAGCTTGGTGGCAGGAAGAGCGGGTAATGAAAAACTGTTTTTT
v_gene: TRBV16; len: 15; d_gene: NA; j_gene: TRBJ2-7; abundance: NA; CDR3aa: CASSQSVQQILSQYF; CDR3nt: TGTGCCAGCAGCCAATCGGTTCAACAGATTCTTTCGCAGTACTTC
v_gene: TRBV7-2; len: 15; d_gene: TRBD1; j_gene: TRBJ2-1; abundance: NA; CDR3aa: CASSFTGTGLNEQFF; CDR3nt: TGTGCCAGCAGTTTCACCGGGACAGGGCTGAATGAGCAGTTCTTC
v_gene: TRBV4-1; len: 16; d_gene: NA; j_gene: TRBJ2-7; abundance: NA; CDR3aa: CASSQEFSGTLIKQYF; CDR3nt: TGCGCCAGCAGCCAAGAATTTTCGGGGACATTGATAAAGCAGTACTTC
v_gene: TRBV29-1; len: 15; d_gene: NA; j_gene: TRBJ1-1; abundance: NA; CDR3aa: CSVNYEAVVLAEAFF; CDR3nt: TGCAGCGTGAATTACGAGGCGGTAGTTCTAGCTGAAGCTTTCTTT
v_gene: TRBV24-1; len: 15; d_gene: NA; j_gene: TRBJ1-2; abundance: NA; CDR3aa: CATSDRDKTNYGYTF; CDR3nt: TGTGCCACCAGTGATCGAGATAAAACTAACTATGGCTACACCTTC
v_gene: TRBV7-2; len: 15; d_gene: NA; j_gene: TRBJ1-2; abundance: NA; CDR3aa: CASSHAMTASYGYTF; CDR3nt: TGTGCCAGCAGCCACGCTATGACAGCCTCCTATGGCTACACCTTC
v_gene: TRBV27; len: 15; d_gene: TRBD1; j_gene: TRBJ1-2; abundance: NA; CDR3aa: CASRAPGQGLRGYTF; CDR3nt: TGTGCCAGCAGAGCCCCGGGACAGGGACTTCGGGGCTACACCTTC
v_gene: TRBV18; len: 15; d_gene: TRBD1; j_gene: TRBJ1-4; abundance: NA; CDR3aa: CASSYNRGQEEKLFF; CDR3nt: TGTGCCAGCTCGTACAACAGGGGGCAGGAGGAAAAACTGTTTTTT
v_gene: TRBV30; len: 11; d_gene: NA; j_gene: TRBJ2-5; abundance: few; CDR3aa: CAWKFAETQYF; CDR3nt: TGTGCCTGGAAGTTTGCGGAGACCCAGTACTTC
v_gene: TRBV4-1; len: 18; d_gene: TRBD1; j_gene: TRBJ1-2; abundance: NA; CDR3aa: CASSQGVGPDRGNYGYTF; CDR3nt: TGCGCCAGCAGCCAAGGCGTGGGACCGGACAGGGGCAACTATGGCTACACCTTC
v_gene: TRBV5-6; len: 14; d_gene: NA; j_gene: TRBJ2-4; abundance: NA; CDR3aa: CASSLAGKRNIQYF; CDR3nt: TGTGCCAGCAGCTTGGCGGGAAAAAGGAACATTCAGTACTTC
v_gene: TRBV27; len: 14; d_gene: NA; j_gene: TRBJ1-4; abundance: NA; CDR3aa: CASSREATNEKLFF; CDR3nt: TGTGCCAGCTCCCGGGAGGCAACTAATGAAAAACTGTTTTTT
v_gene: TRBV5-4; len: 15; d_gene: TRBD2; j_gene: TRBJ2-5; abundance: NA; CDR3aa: CASSSKTSGGENQYF; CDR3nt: TGTGCCAGCAGCTCTAAGACTAGCGGGGGGGAGAACCAGTACTTC
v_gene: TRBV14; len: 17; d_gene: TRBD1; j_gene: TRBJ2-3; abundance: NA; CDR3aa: CASSVQKQGVGTDTQYF; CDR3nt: TGTGCCAGCAGCGTACAAAAACAGGGGGTTGGAACAGATACGCAGTATTTT
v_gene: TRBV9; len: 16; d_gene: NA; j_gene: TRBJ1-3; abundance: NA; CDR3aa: CASSVDMRAGGNTIYF; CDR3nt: TGTGCCAGCAGCGTAGATATGAGGGCCGGAGGAAACACCATATATTTT
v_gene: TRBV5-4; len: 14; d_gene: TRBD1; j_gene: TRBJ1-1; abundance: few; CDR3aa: CASSQGQSDTEAFF; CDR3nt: TGTGCCAGCAGCCAGGGACAGTCGGACACTGAAGCTTTCTTT
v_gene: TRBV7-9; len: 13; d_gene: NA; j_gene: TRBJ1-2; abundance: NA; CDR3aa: CASSLGRNYGYTF; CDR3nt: TGTGCCAGCAGCTTGGGGCGGAACTATGGCTACACCTTC
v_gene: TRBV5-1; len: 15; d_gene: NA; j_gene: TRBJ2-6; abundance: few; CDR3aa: CASRGHVSGANVLTF; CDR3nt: TGCGCCAGCAGGGGGCATGTATCTGGGGCCAACGTCCTGACTTTC
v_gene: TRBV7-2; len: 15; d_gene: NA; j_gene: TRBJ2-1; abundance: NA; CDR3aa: CASSSLRSTSDEQFF; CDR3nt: TGTGCCAGCAGCTCCCTCCGGTCAACCTCGGATGAGCAGTTCTTC
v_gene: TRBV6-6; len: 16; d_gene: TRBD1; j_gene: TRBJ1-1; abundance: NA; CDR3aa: CASSSAGQGMNTEAFF; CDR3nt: TGTGCCAGCAGTTCAGCGGGACAGGGCATGAACACTGAAGCTTTCTTT
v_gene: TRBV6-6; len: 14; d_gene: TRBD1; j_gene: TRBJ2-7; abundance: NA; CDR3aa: CASSYLGQRYEQYF; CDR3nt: TGTGCCAGCAGTTACTTGGGACAGAGATACGAGCAGTACTTC
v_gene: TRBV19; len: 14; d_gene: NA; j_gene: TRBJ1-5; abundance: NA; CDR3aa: CASSIGTFNQPQHF; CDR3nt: TGTGCCAGTAGTATAGGGACATTCAATCAGCCCCAGCATTTT
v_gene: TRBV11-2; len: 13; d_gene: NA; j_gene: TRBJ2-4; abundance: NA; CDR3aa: CASSLEGQGIQYF; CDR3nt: TGTGCCAGCAGCCTCGAAGGGCAGGGCATTCAGTACTTC
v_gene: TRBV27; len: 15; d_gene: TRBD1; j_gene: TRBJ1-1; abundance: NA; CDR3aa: CASTRDSRMGTEAFF; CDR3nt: TGTGCCAGCACTCGGGACAGTCGTATGGGCACTGAAGCTTTCTTT
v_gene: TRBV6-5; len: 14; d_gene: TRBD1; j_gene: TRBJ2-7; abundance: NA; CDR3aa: CASTQTGSSYEQYF; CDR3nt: TGTGCCAGCACCCAGACAGGGAGTTCCTACGAGCAGTACTTC
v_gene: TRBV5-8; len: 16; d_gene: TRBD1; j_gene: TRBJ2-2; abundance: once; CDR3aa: CASSSKGDSFTGELFF; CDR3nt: TGTGCCAGCAGCTCGAAGGGGGACAGTTTCACCGGGGAGCTGTTTTTT
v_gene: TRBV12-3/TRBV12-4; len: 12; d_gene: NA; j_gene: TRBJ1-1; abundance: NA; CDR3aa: CASSSPPTEAFF; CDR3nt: TGTGCCAGCAGTTCTCCCCCCACTGAAGCTTTCTTT
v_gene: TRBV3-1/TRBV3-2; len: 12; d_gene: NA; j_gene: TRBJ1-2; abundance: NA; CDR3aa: CASSQANYGYTF; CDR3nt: TGTGCCAGCAGCCAAGCGAACTATGGCTACACCTTC
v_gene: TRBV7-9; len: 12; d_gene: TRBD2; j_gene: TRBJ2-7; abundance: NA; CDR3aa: CASSSAGGPRVF; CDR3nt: TGTGCCAGCAGCTCCGCGGGGGGACCAAGGGTCTTC
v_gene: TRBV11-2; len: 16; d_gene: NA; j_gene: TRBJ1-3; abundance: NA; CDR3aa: CASSPQTGVIGNTIYF; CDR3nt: TGTGCCAGCAGCCCACAGACGGGGGTAATTGGAAACACCATATATTTT
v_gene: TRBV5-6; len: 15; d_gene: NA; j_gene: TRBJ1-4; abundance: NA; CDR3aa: CASSLPGLGDEKLFF; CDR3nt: TGTGCCAGCAGCTTACCGGGACTTGGGGATGAAAAACTGTTTTTT
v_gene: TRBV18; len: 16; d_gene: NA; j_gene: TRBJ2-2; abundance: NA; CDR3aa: CASSPGHPLNTGELFF; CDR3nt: TGTGCCAGCTCACCCGGACATCCCTTAAACACCGGGGAGCTGTTTTTT
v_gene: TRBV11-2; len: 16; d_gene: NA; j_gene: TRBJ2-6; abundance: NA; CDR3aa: CASSIRGISGANVLTF; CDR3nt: TGTGCCAGCAGCATCCGAGGGATCTCTGGGGCCAACGTCCTGACTTTC
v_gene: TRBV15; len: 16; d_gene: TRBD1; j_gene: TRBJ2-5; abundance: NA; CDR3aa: CATSRARTGFQETQYF; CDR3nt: TGTGCCACCAGCAGAGCAAGGACAGGGTTCCAAGAGACCCAGTACTTC
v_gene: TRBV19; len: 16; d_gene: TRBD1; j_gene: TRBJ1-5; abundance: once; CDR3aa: CASTRDRGHSNQPQHF; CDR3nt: TGTGCCAGTACTAGGGACAGGGGTCATAGCAATCAGCCCCAGCATTTT
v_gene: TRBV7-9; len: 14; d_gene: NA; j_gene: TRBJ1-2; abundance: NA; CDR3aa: CASSVGGEGYGYTF; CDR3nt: TGTGCCAGCAGCGTCGGGGGGGAAGGCTATGGCTACACCTTC
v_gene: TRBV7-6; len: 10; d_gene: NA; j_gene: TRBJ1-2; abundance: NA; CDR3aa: CASSSYGYTF; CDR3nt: TGTGCCAGCAGTTCATATGGCTACACCTTC
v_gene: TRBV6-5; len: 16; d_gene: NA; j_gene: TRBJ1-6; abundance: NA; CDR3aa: CASSYSYSSYNSPLHF; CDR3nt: TGTGCCAGCAGTTACTCGTATAGCTCCTATAATTCACCCCTCCACTTT
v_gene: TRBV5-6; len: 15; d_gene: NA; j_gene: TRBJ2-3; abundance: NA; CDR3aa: CASSLEGVGTDTQYF; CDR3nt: TGTGCCAGCAGCTTAGAAGGGGTTGGCACAGATACGCAGTATTTT
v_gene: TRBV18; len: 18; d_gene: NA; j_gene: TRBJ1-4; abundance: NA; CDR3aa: CASSPGFFLGGTNEKLFF; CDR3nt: TGTGCCAGCTCACCGGGTTTCTTCCTAGGCGGAACTAATGAAAAACTGTTTTTT
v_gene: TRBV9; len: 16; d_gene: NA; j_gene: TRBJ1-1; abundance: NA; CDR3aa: CASSPNPGTLNTEAFF; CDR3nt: TGTGCCAGCAGTCCTAATCCCGGGACACTGAACACTGAAGCTTTCTTT
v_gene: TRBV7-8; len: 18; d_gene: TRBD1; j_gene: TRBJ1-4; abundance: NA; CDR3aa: CASSSRRQGTTTNEKLFF; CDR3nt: TGTGCCAGCAGCTCCAGACGACAGGGGACAACAACTAATGAAAAACTGTTTTTT
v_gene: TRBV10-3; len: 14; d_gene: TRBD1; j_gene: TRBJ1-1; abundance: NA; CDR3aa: CAISTDRGHTEAFF; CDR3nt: TGTGCCATCAGTACCGACAGGGGACACACTGAAGCTTTCTTT
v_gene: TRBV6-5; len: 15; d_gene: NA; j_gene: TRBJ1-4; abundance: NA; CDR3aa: CASSYSFQGGEKLFF; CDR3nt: TGTGCCAGCAGTTACTCGTTCCAGGGCGGTGAAAAACTGTTTTTT
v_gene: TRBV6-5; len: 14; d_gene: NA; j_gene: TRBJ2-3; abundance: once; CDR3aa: CASTGQPGTDTQYF; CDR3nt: TGTGCCAGCACTGGACAACCAGGGACAGATACGCAGTATTTT
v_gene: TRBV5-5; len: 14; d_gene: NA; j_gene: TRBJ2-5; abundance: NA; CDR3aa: CASSPVGSEETQYF; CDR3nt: TGTGCCAGCAGCCCTGTTGGTAGCGAGGAGACCCAGTACTTC